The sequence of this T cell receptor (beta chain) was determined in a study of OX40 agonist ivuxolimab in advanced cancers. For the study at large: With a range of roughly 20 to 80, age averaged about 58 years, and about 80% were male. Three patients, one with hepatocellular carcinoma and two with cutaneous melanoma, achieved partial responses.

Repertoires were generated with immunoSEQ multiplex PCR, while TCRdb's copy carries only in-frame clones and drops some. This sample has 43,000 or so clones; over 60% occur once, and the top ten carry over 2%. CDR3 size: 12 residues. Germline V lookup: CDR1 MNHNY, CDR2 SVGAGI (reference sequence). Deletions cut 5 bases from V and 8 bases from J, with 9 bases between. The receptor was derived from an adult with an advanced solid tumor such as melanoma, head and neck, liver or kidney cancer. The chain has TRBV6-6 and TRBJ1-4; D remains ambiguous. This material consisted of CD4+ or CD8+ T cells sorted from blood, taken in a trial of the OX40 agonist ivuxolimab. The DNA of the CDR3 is TGTGCCAGCAGTGCGTCCAGGGAAAAACTGTTTTTT. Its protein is CASSASREKLFF.